The 30 T cell receptor beta chains presented below share a single source sample, sequenced in a study of shared clonotypes between healthy human individuals. Method: immunoSEQ multiplex PCR; TCRdb's copy keeps in-frame clones and lacks some. The sample shows about 2.4 million clones, roughly 93% of them seen only once. The sequenced material came from naive CD4+ T cells from PBMCs. Specified subset: CD45RA+ positively selected. The receptors derive from a man younger than 35 in good health. Some clones in this sample may be carry-over from other donors' samples.

Here the CDR3 DNA reads TGTGCCAGCAGTGCCACGGGACAGGGCTACAATGAGCAGTTCTTC. This codes for CASSATGQGYNEQFF. The chain uses TRBV2 and TRBJ2-1; 9 bases map to TRBD1. Germline trimming cut 4 bases from V and 3 bases from J; bases unmatched to any gene: 4. This CDR3 spans 15 amino acids. The V gene's germline CDR1 is SNHLY and CDR2 FYNNEI. The variable domain in full, completed from reference TRBV2 and TRBJ2-1, reads EPEVTQTPSHQVTQMGQEVILRCVPISNHLYFYWYRQILGQKVEFLVSFYNNEISEKSEIFDDQFSVERPDGSNFTLKIRSTKLEDSAMYFCASSATGQGYNEQFFGPGTRLTVL.

The gene calls are TRBV6-6 and TRBJ2-2; D unclear. Germline CDR1 is MNHNY and CDR2 is SVGAGI (reference sequence). With 3 bases removed from V and 6 bases from J, the gap between germline ends came to 8 bases. The CDR3 spans 13 residues. The CDR3 spells CASSYRAPGELFF. Here the CDR3 DNA reads TGTGCCAGCAGTTATCGGGCACCCGGGGAGCTGTTTTTT.

This chain uses TRBV5-4 with TRBJ2-1, with 7 bases fitting TRBD1. The CDR3 spans 16 residues. Germline CDR1 is SGHNT and CDR2 is YYREEE (reference sequence). J was trimmed by 8 bases and V by 4 bases; bases with no gene match: 15. The CDR3 nucleotides read TGTGCCAGCAGCCCGCGAACGACAGGGCTAGTGCATGAGCAGTTCTTC. Protein sequence: CASSPRTTGLVHEQFF.

The genes are TRBV20-1 and TRBJ1-2; D gene uncertain. Trimming took 3 bases from V and 7 from J, leaving 9 bases between them. The CDR3 has 11 residues. Germline V gene sequence: CDR1 DFQATT, CDR2 SNEGSKA (reference sequence). The CDR3 DNA reads TGCAGTGCTAGTGAGGTCGTTGGCTACACCTTC. Its translation: CSASEVVGYTF.

This clone appeared a single time. The chain couples TRBV28 to TRBJ1-5, with TRBD1 identical over 10 bases. CDR3 length: 18 amino acids. Germline CDR1 MDHEN, CDR2 SYDVKM. Germline trimming cut 4 bases from V and 1 base from J; bases unmatched to any gene: 10. In DNA, the CDR3 is TGTGCCAGCAGTTCCCGACAGGGGGCAATAGAGAGCAATCAGCCCCAGCATTTT. Its translation: CASSSRQGAIESNQPQHF.

The rearrangement uses TRBV7-2 and TRBJ2-2; possible D gene TRBD1, 6 bases. CDR3 length: 16 residues. CDR1 and CDR2 from the germline V gene are SGHTA and FQGNSA. Trimming left V 2 bases short and J 0 bases short, with 10 bases between. The DNA for the CDR3 is TGTGCCAGCAGCTTACTCGGGACATCGAACACCGGGGAGCTGTTTTTT. It codes for CASSLLGTSNTGELFF. The full variable domain, in which reference TRBV7-2 and TRBJ2-2 provide the parts outside the CDR3, is GAGVSQSPSNKVTEKGKDVELRCDPISGHTALYWYRQSLGQGLEFLIYFQGNSAPDKSGLPSDRFSAERTGGSVSTLTIQRTQQEDSAVYLCASSLLGTSNTGELFFGEGSRLTVL.

This CDR3 is CASRSPQGAMNTEAFF. The CDR3 DNA sequence: TGTGCCAGCAGGAGCCCACAGGGGGCCATGAACACTGAAGCTTTCTTT. The chain combines TRBV2 with TRBJ1-1; 9 nucleotides agree with TRBD1. Unmatched junction bases numbered 8, after V lost 6 bases and J lost 0 bases. Germline values: CDR1 SNHLY, CDR2 FYNNEI. This CDR3 spans 16 amino acids. Drawing the rest from reference TRBV2 and TRBJ1-1, the complete variable domain is EPEVTQTPSHQVTQMGQEVILRCVPISNHLYFYWYRQILGQKVEFLVSFYNNEISEKSEIFDDQFSVERPDGSNFTLKIRSTKLEDSAMYFCASRSPQGAMNTEAFFGQGTRLTVV.

The rearrangement joins TRBV28 to TRBJ2-6; the D gene is possibly TRBD1 (6 bases). The CDR3 has 18 residues. Germline CDR1 reads MDHEN; CDR2 reads SYDVKM. V dropped 2 bases and J dropped 0 bases, with 14 bases sitting between them. CDR3 in DNA: TGTGCCAGCAGTTTAGACTCGGACAGAGTCTCTGGGGCCAACGTCCTGACTTTC. It is translated as CASSLDSDRVSGANVLTF.

The chain carries TRBV11-2 and TRBJ1-1; D ambiguous. This CDR3 comprises 14 residues. The germline gives CDR1 SGHAT, CDR2 FQNNGV. V lost 1 base and J lost 4, with 10 bases in between. CDR3 region: CASSLGPVGTEAFF. CDR3 DNA: TGTGCCAGCAGCTTAGGCCCAGTCGGCACTGAAGCTTTCTTT.

As to this clone: A read error may explain this, as a much larger clone is one base away. This sequence joins TRBV5-6 and TRBJ2-5, with TRBD2 matching 11 bases. The J call is uncertain, as TRBJ2-7 better fits the DNA end. The CDR3 consists of 14 residues. CDR1 and CDR2 from the germline V gene are SGHDT and YYEEEE. The CDR3 here is CASSLTSGSYEQYF. For the CDR3, the DNA is TGTGCCAGCAGCTTGACTAGCGGGAGCTACGAGCAGTACTTC.

The chain recombines TRBV27 with TRBJ2-5; 12 bases are shared with TRBD1. The CDR3 extends over 16 amino acids. The V segment lost 5 bases and the J segment 4 bases; nucleotides outside the gene matches: 8. The germline gives CDR1 MNHEY, CDR2 SMNVEV (reference sequence). As DNA, the CDR3 is TGTGCCAGCAGTCCTCCGGGACAGGGGGCGTTAGAGACCCAGTACTTC. The encoded protein is CASSPPGQGALETQYF.

The J gene is TRBJ1-6, the V gene TRBV29-1; D perhaps matches TRBD1 (5 bases). Germline lookup yields CDR1 SQVTM and CDR2 ANQGSEA. The germline V and J ends were trimmed by 7 bases and 6 bases, with 13 bases remaining between them. The CDR3 runs 13 residues. The CDR3 loop is CSASTAINSPLHF. The CDR3 DNA is TGCAGCGCATCGACAGCAATTAATTCACCCCTCCACTTT. The full variable domain, with the rest looked up from reference TRBV29-1 and TRBJ1-6, is SAVISQKPSRDICQRGTSLTIQCQVDSQVTMMFWYRQQPGQSLTLIATANQGSEATYESGFVIDKFPISRPNLTFSTLTVSNMSPEDSSIYLCSASTAINSPLHFGNGTRLTVT.

V and J are TRBV28 and TRBJ2-1; weak D call: TRBD2 (6 bases). V shed 8 bases and J shed 4 bases, with 18 bases lying between them. Germline V gene data show CDR1 as MDHEN and CDR2 as SYDVKM. The CDR3 has 15 amino acids. The chain's CDR3 is CASESVGRPYNEQFF. CDR3 in DNA: TGTGCCAGCGAGAGTGTGGGGAGGCCGTACAATGAGCAGTTCTTC.

The chain recombines TRBV15 with TRBJ1-1; D may be TRBD1 (5 bases). The CDR3 sequence is 13 residues long. With 4 bases removed from V and 6 bases from J, the gap between germline ends came to 12 bases. Germline V gives CDR1 LNHNV, CDR2 YYDKDF (reference sequence). The CDR3 nucleotides are TGTGCCACCAGCAAAGTCCTGGGGCCTGAAGCTTTCTTT. It encodes CATSKVLGPEAFF.

This chain joins TRBV11-1 and TRBJ2-7, with 10 bases fitting TRBD2. The junction had 9 bases not matched to a gene; V was cut back by 5 bases and J by 5 bases. The CDR3 totals 15 residues. The V gene's germline CDR1 is SGHAT and CDR2 FQDESV (reference sequence). The CDR3 DNA sequence: TGTGCCAGCAGCCTTCATAGCGGGAGGCCCCACGAGCAGTACTTC. Translation: CASSLHSGRPHEQYF. The complete variable domain, with remaining parts taken from reference TRBV11-1 and TRBJ2-7, reads EAEVAQSPRYKITEKSQAVAFWCDPISGHATLYWYRQILGQGPELLVQFQDESVVDDSQLPKDRFSAERLKGVDSTLKIQPAELGDSAMYLCASSLHSGRPHEQYFGPGTRLTVT.

This clone was picked up a small number of times. CDR3 protein: CASTGPSSSYYEQYF. The CDR3 nucleotides read TGTGCCAGCACCGGCCCCTCTAGCAGTTACTACGAGCAGTACTTC. This sequence joins TRBV28 and TRBJ2-7, with D possibly matching TRBD2 (5 bases). Trimming removed 7 bases from V and 3 bases from J, with 19 bases in between. The CDR3 sequence is 15 residues long. The germline CDR1 and CDR2 sequences are MDHEN and SYDVKM.

The V and J genes are TRBV5-4 and TRBJ2-7; 9 positions agree with TRBD2. The CDR3 is made up of 14 amino acids. In germline, CDR1 is SGHNT, CDR2 YYREEE (reference sequence). Trimming at V came to 0 bases and at J to 3 bases, leaving 1 base not matched to a gene. CDR3 bases: TGTGCCAGCAGCTTGGATAGCGGGAGCTACGAGCAGTACTTC. This translates into CASSLDSGSYEQYF. The full variable domain, completed using reference TRBV5-4 and TRBJ2-7, is ETGVTQSPTHLIKTRGQQVTLRCSSQSGHNTVSWYQQALGQGPQFIFQYYREEENGRGNFPPRFSGLQFPNYSSELNVNALELDDSALYLCASSLDSGSYEQYFGPGTRLTVT.

This clone was seen once. V and J are TRBV5-1 and TRBJ2-7; D might be TRBD1 or TRBD2, each matching 5 bases. Deletions cut 1 base from V and 2 bases from J, with 13 bases between. CDR3 length: 15 amino acids. Germline V CDR1 and CDR2: SGHRS, YFSETQ. Here the CDR3 reads CASSLRSGTPYEQYF. In nucleotides, the CDR3 is TGCGCCAGCAGCTTGCGGTCAGGGACCCCCTACGAGCAGTACTTC. The variable domain in full, completed from reference TRBV5-1 and TRBJ2-7, reads KAGVTQTPRYLIKTRGQQVTLSCSPISGHRSVSWYQQTPGQGLQFLFEYFSETQRNKGNFPGRFSGRQFSNSRSEMNVSTLELGDSALYLCASSLRSGTPYEQYFGPGTRLTVT.

The CDR3 region has the DNA TGTGCCAGCACCCCGTACGGATTGGGGGCGAACACTGAAGCTTTCTTT. Residues: CASTPYGLGANTEAFF. The rearrangement uses TRBV7-9 and TRBJ1-1; the D gene is possibly TRBD1 (6 bases). The V end was cut by 7 bases, the J end by 1 base, with 19 bases between. The V gene's germline CDR1 is SEHNR and CDR2 FQNEAQ (reference sequence). The CDR3 is 16 amino acids.

This chain joins TRBV18 and TRBJ2-1, with D maybe TRBD2 (5 bases). Trimming stripped 4 bases from V and 9 bases from J, with 19 bases between. The CDR3 loop spans 15 amino acids. Per the germline V gene, CDR1 is KGHSH and CDR2 is LQKENI. CDR3 region: CASSLQRWSGGEQFF. In DNA, the CDR3 is TGTGCCAGCTCACTCCAAAGGTGGAGCGGTGGTGAGCAGTTCTTC.

The rearrangement joins TRBV7-8 to TRBJ2-7; no clear D. This CDR3 has 15 amino acids. Germline V CDR1 and CDR2: SGHVS, FQNEAQ. V gave up 2 bases and J gave up 3 bases, with 14 bases separating them. The DNA of the CDR3 is TGTGCCAGCAGCTTACGGGCCACTAAGGGCTACGAGCAGTACTTC. It encodes CASSLRATKGYEQYF.

The J gene is TRBJ2-3, the V gene TRBV9; 8 positions agree with TRBD2. V lost 3 bases to trimming and J lost 1 base; unmatched junction nucleotides: 7. This CDR3 contains 16 residues. Germline V lookup: CDR1 SGDLS, CDR2 YYNGEE. The CDR3, as DNA: TGTGCCAGCAGCGCGCGAGCGGGAGCGCGCACAGATACGCAGTATTTT. It yields the protein CASSARAGARTDTQYF.

The chain recombines TRBV28 with TRBJ1-5, with D perhaps TRBD1 (6 bases). V lost 6 bases and J lost 7, with 25 bases in between. Germline V CDR1 and CDR2: MDHEN, SYDVKM. CDR3 size: 17 residues. The CDR3 bases are TGTGCCAGCAGCCGGATTAAACTCCAGGGGCCAGGCCAGCCCCAGCATTTT. Amino acids: CASSRIKLQGPGQPQHF.

The CDR3 is CASSFDGFNQPQHF. DNA of the CDR3: TGTGCCAGCAGCTTTGACGGGTTCAATCAGCCCCAGCATTTT. The chain carries TRBV27 and TRBJ1-5; no definite D call. The ends were cut back, 6 bases at V and 3 bases at J, with 12 bases in the middle. Germline V gene sequence: CDR1 MNHEY, CDR2 SMNVEV (reference sequence). CDR3 length equals 14 residues.

The rearrangement joins TRBV6-5 to TRBJ2-1, with TRBD2 matching over 7 bases. The CDR3 is 16 residues long. Losses at the gene ends were 2 bases for V and 5 bases for J; bases not matched to a gene: 9. Germline V gene sequence: CDR1 MNHEY, CDR2 SVGAGI. CDR3 in amino acids: CASSYIRRGFDNEQFF. The CDR3 coding sequence is TGTGCCAGCAGTTACATAAGGCGGGGGTTCGACAATGAGCAGTTCTTC.

The chain links TRBV9 to TRBJ1-2; unclear D gene. Germline CDR1 reads SGDLS; CDR2 reads YYNGEE. There are 16 residues in the CDR3. Trimming removed 0 bases from V and 0 bases from J, with 12 bases in between. The CDR3 DNA is TGTGCCAGCAGCGTAGGCGTTTGGGAGTCTAACTATGGCTACACCTTC. It translates to CASSVGVWESNYGYTF. Full variable domain (remainder filled in from reference TRBV9 and TRBJ1-2): DSGVTQTPKHLITATGQRVTLRCSPRSGDLSVYWYQQSLDQGLQFLIQYYNGEERAKGNILERFSAQQFPDLHSELNLSSLELGDSALYFCASSVGVWESNYGYTFGSGTRLTVV.

The V gene is TRBV11-3, the J gene TRBJ1-2; 10 nucleotides align to TRBD1. The length of the CDR3 is 15 residues. Looked up from germline, CDR1 is SGHNT and CDR2 is YENEEA. J was trimmed by 3 bases and V by 3 bases; bases with no gene match: 4. CDR3 loop: CASSFWDRGDYGYTF. DNA of the CDR3: TGTGCCAGCAGCTTCTGGGACAGGGGAGACTATGGCTACACCTTC.

For this clone: The sample holds other DNA sequences that translate to the same CDR3. This chain uses TRBV28 with TRBJ1-3, with 7 bases aligning to TRBD1. CDR1 MDHEN and CDR2 SYDVKM come from the germline V gene. J gave up 2 bases and V 5 bases, and 3 bases lay outside the gene matches. The CDR3 has 14 residues. The CDR3 region is CASSPTGAGNTIYF. The CDR3 region has the DNA TGTGCCAGCAGTCCTACAGGGGCTGGAAACACCATATATTTT.

V and J are TRBV11-3 and TRBJ1-1; D is perhaps TRBD1 (5 bases). V lost 1 base to trimming and J lost 6 bases, with 12 bases between them. Germline V CDR1 and CDR2: SGHNT, YENEEA. The length of the CDR3 is 14 residues. This CDR3 is CASSLGGAGSEAFF. The CDR3 nucleotides read TGTGCCAGCAGCTTAGGTGGGGCAGGGTCTGAAGCTTTCTTT.

The rearrangement joins TRBV5-1 to TRBJ2-7; 13 bases match TRBD2. The trim removed 4 bases at V and 2 bases at J, leaving 6 bases unmatched. This CDR3 has 16 amino acids. Germline values: CDR1 SGHRS, CDR2 YFSETQ. The CDR3 nucleotides read TGCGCCAGCAGCACAACAGGACTAGCGGGAGCCTACGAGCAGTACTTC. Protein: CASSTTGLAGAYEQYF.